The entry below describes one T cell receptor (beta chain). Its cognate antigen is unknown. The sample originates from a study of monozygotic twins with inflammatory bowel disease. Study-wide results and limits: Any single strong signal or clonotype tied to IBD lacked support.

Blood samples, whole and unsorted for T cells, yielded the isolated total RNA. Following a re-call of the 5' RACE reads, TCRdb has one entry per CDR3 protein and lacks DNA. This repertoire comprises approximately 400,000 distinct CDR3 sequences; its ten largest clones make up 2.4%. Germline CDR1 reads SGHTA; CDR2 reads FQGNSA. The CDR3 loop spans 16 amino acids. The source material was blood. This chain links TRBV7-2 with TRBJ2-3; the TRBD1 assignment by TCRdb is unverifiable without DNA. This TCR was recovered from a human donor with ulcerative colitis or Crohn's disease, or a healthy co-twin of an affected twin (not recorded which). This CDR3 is CASSLGGQGPTDTQYF.